These T cell receptor beta chains were read from a single sample in a study of cytotoxic CD8 clonotypes in ibrutinib-treated CLL. Clones were sequenced by immunoSEQ multiplex PCR, and TCRdb holds only the in-frame ones, with some missing. This sample has 140,000 to 150,000 clones; 76% occur once, and the top ten carry about 5%. Sample: PBMCs, taken after 24 months of ibrutinib treatment. These TCRs come from a human donor with chronic lymphocytic leukemia. Each CDR3 is given with its conserved first and last residue. A D gene is named only where the DNA matches it firmly. A clone size is listed for some rows: how often the clone was seen (once, few, many), or a class if it is expanded.

TRBV21-1	NA	TRBJ2-7	NA	CASSSRFGGTGTYEQYF	TGTGCCAGCAGCAGTAGGTTCGGAGGGACAGGGACCTACGAGCAGTACTTC
TRBV6-5	NA	TRBJ1-1	NA	CASVGPGKVAFF	TGTGCCAGCGTGGGGCCCGGGAAAGTAGCTTTCTTT
TRBV15	TRBD1	TRBJ2-7	NA	CATSRPDRAAYEQYF	TGTGCCACCAGCAGGCCGGACAGGGCGGCCTACGAGCAGTACTTC
TRBV5-1	NA	TRBJ1-1	NA	CASSLPEGNTEAFF	TGCGCCAGCAGCTTACCCGAGGGGAACACTGAAGCTTTCTTT
TRBV4-3	TRBD2	TRBJ2-1	NA	CASSQDPRTSSYNEQFF	TGCGCCAGCAGCCAAGATCCGAGGACTAGTTCCTACAATGAGCAGTTCTTC
TRBV7-9	NA	TRBJ1-3	NA	CASSLAGGGNTIYF	TGTGCCAGCAGCTTGGCGGGCGGAGGAAACACCATATATTTT
TRBV28	NA	TRBJ2-7	once	CASSLQGLVTYEQYF	TGTGCCAGCAGTTTGCAGGGCCTGGTCACCTACGAGCAGTACTTC
TRBV5-1	NA	TRBJ2-7	NA	CASSPTPADRGYF	TGCGCCAGCAGCCCCACCCCGGCGGACCGGGGGTACTTC
TRBV10-3	NA	TRBJ2-3	NA	CAISDSTDTQYF	TGTGCCATCAGTGACTCCACAGATACGCAGTATTTT
TRBV7-3	NA	TRBJ2-2	NA	CASSLGPGGELFF	TGTGCCAGCAGCTTAGGCCCCGGCGGGGAGCTGTTTTTT
TRBV19	TRBD1	TRBJ2-7	NA	CASSPDRGLGEQYF	TGTGCCAGTAGCCCGGACAGGGGGCTGGGGGAGCAGTACTTC
TRBV29-1	TRBD1	TRBJ2-7	NA	CSVEGDSTYEQYF	TGCAGCGTTGAGGGGGACAGCACCTACGAGCAGTACTTC
TRBV4-2	NA	TRBJ2-7	NA	CASSHRGEQYF	TGTGCCAGCAGCCACCGGGGGGAGCAGTACTTC
TRBV5-4	TRBD1	TRBJ1-5	NA	CASSLGWPLLGTGASQPQHF	TGTGCCAGCAGCTTGGGTTGGCCCCTCCTCGGGACAGGGGCGAGTCAGCCCCAGCATTTT
TRBV11-3	NA	TRBJ2-5	NA	CASSFGRETQYF	TGTGCCAGCAGCTTTGGGCGAGAGACCCAGTACTTC
TRBV5-4	NA	TRBJ2-2	NA	CASANGGTANTGELFF	TGTGCCAGCGCCAACGGGGGGACAGCGAACACCGGGGAGCTGTTTTTT
TRBV10-3	NA	TRBJ2-7	NA	CAISEARDAQGGEQYF	TGTGCCATCAGTGAGGCACGGGACGCCCAAGGGGGCGAGCAGTACTTC
TRBV18	TRBD2	TRBJ2-3	NA	CASSRTSGSVDTQYF	TGTGCCAGCTCCCGCACTAGCGGGAGTGTTGATACGCAGTATTTT
TRBV6-6	NA	TRBJ2-3	NA	CASSSPGWEVDTQYF	TGTGCCAGCAGTTCCCCGGGGTGGGAGGTAGATACGCAGTATTTT
TRBV6-5	NA	TRBJ1-2	NA	CASSQGGAYGYGYTF	TGTGCCAGCAGCCAAGGGGGGGCGTATGGCTATGGCTACACCTTC
TRBV9	NA	TRBJ1-4	NA	CASGRTNEKLFF	TGTGCCAGTGGACGGACTAATGAAAAACTGTTTTTT
TRBV30	TRBD1	TRBJ2-2	NA	CAWNGGQGSTGELFF	TGTGCCTGGAATGGGGGACAGGGAAGCACCGGGGAGCTGTTTTTT
TRBV29-1	NA	TRBJ2-1	NA	CSVEDLFSGGYNEQFF	TGCAGCGTTGAAGATCTGTTTAGCGGTGGTTACAATGAGCAGTTCTTC
TRBV5-1	TRBD1	TRBJ1-4	NA	CASSRYRGTGRVANEKLFF	TGCGCCAGCAGTCGGTACCGGGGGACAGGGAGAGTGGCTAATGAAAAACTGTTTTTT
TRBV7-7	NA	TRBJ2-3	NA	CASSLDRSTDTQYF	TGTGCCAGCAGCTTAGACAGGAGCACAGATACGCAGTATTTT
TRBV7-7	TRBD1	TRBJ2-5	NA	CASSRDSQETQYF	TGTGCCAGCAGCCGGGACAGCCAAGAGACCCAGTACTTC
TRBV2	NA	TRBJ2-2	few	CASSEAGGGELFF	TGTGCCAGCAGTGAAGCGGGAGGCGGGGAGCTGTTTTTT
TRBV18	NA	TRBJ1-1	NA	CASSRGATEAFF	TGTGCCAGCTCGCGGGGGGCCACTGAAGCTTTCTTT
TRBV28	NA	TRBJ1-5	few	CATTSGPRGQPQHF	TGTGCCACCACGTCCGGGCCTCGGGGGCAGCCCCAGCATTTT
TRBV30	NA	TRBJ1-5	few	CAWSVGADNQPQHF	TGTGCCTGGAGTGTAGGGGCGGACAATCAGCCCCAGCATTTT
TRBV5-4	NA	TRBJ2-3	many	CASSSGATDTQYF	TGTGCCAGCAGCTCGGGGGCCACAGATACGCAGTATTTT
TRBV5-1	NA	TRBJ2-7	few	CASTLDGGVSYEQYF	TGCGCCAGCACCCTCGACGGGGGCGTCTCCTACGAGCAGTACTTC
TRBV6-6	TRBD1	TRBJ1-2	NA	CASSTGGYGYTF	TGTGCCAGCAGCACAGGGGGTTATGGCTACACCTTC
TRBV13	NA	TRBJ2-4	NA	CASSPGRQARDFGGVNIQYF	TGTGCCAGCAGCCCAGGCAGGCAGGCACGGGACTTCGGAGGGGTAAACATTCAGTACTTC
TRBV6-5	TRBD2	TRBJ2-2	once	CASTTGGGTGELFF	TGTGCCAGCACCACCGGGGGGGGCACCGGGGAGCTGTTTTTT
TRBV30	NA	TRBJ1-5	NA	CAWADVRYQPQHF	TGTGCCTGGGCCGACGTAAGGTACCAGCCCCAGCATTTT
TRBV27	TRBD1	TRBJ2-1	NA	CASSGGTGANEQFF	TGTGCCAGCAGCGGAGGGACAGGGGCCAATGAGCAGTTCTTC
TRBV9	NA	TRBJ2-1	NA	CASSVGPYNEQFF	TGTGCCAGCAGCGTAGGCCCGTACAATGAGCAGTTCTTC
TRBV18	NA	TRBJ1-6	NA	CASSPQGTGPSYNSPLHF	TGTGCCAGCTCACCACAAGGGACGGGGCCTTCCTATAATTCACCCCTCCACTTT
TRBV30	NA	TRBJ1-3	NA	CAWRPGGNTIYF	TGTGCCTGGAGGCCAGGGGGAAACACCATATATTTT
TRBV18	TRBD2	TRBJ2-3	NA	CASSPAAGLADTQYF	TGTGCCAGCTCACCCGCAGCGGGATTGGCAGATACGCAGTATTTT